This T cell receptor beta chain came from a study of lymphopenia after photon versus proton radiotherapy (dated by TCRdb to about 2019). General notes on the study: The study compared the immunological effects of photon versus proton radiation therapy in patients with gastrointestinal tumors who developed high-grade lymphopenia. A cohort of some 21 patients with gastrointestinal tumors who received either photon or proton therapy and subsequently developed lymphopenia was included. The goal of the study was to describe how the two radiation modalities differ in their effects on the immune system.

Measured from the cysteine to the phenylalanine, the CDR3 is 18 residues long. Left in the record is the CDR3 DNA by itself, 54 bases read in frame from the first base. Taken from the germline V gene, the CDR1 and CDR2 loops are SGHVS and FQNEAQ. The V end loses 5 bases and the J end loses 4 bases, and a stretch of 21 bases separates them. General findings and caveats noted by the study authors: During treatment, patients who received photon therapy lost naive T cells and TCR diversity and gained effector/memory populations, whereas patients who received proton therapy remained relatively stable. Across the cohort, a larger post-nadir drop in TCR diversity was inversely correlated with overall survival time among patients who died. The authors looked at the survival association only in patients who died, and they framed better survival with proton therapy as a possibility rather than a demonstrated result. Once the lymphocyte count had reached its nadir, the repertoires of photon-treated patients showed oligoclonal expansion, particularly of CD8+ Temra cells, and this expansion drove the decline in diversity.

The protocol used for the library was the immunoSEQ multiplex PCR assay. T cell repertoires were profiled by deep sequencing of rearranged TCR beta loci, alongside multiparametric flow cytometry. TCRdb obtained this table from immuneACCESS and retained in-frame rearrangements with V and J assigned. These tables miss some clones; where compared with another copy, unresolved V genes account for less than half of the shortfall, and the remainder is unexplained. The sample table holds about 83,000 clones, of which around 82% were seen once. Approximately 1.4% of the sample belongs to the ten largest clones. In the case of this clone: There is no known antigen for this receptor. Base qualities are not provided; no much larger clone lies one nucleotide away.

The chain is made from TRBV7-8 and TRBJ1-6; the D gene is possibly TRBD1, with 6 bases matching. Material: peripheral blood, obtained from a patient treated with proton-based radiotherapy. The receptor's source is a man aged 55 to 70 with pancreatic cancer. The CDR3 amino acid sequence is: CASSPSPGQRGYNSPLHF. The nucleotide sequence is given as TGTGCCAGCAGCCCCTCCCCTGGACAGCGAGGGTATAATTCACCCCTCCACTTT.